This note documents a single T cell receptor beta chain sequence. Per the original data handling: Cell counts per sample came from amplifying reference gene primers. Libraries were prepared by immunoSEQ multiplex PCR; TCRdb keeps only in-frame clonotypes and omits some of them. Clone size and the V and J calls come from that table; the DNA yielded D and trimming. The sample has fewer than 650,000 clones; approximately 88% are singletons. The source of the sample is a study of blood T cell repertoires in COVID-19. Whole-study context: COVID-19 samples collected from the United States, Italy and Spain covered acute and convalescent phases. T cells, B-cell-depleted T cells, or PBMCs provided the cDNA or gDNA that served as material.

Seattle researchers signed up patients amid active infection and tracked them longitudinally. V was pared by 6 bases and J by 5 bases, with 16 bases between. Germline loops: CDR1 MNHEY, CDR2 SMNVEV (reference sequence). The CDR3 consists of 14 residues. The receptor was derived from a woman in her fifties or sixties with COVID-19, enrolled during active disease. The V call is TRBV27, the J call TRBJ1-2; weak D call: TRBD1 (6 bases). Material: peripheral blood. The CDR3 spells CASSQTGTLYGYTF. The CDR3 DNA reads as TGTGCCAGCAGCCAAACCGGGACACTTTATGGCTACACCTTC.